A single sample gave rise to the 20 T cell receptor beta chains below, sequenced in a study of cytomegalovirus exposure and HLA in healthy donors. Profiling relied on immunoSEQ multiplex PCR, and the TCRdb table lists in-frame clones only, not all of them. The sample has 260,000 or so clones; 88% are singletons. The specimen was PBMCs. Receptors were obtained from a woman between 18 and 29 years old in good health and CMV-seronegative.

This clone was counted a single time. The chain is built from TRBV29-1 and TRBJ1-4; 7 bases line up with TRBD1. CDR1 and CDR2 (germline): SQVTM, ANQGSEA. The trim removed 7 bases at V and 6 bases at J, leaving 8 bases unmatched. This CDR3 region has 13 residues. This CDR3 is CSASTGYDEKLFF. CDR3 in DNA: TGCAGCGCCTCGACAGGGTATGATGAAAAACTGTTTTTT. Variable domain in full (rest from reference TRBV29-1 and TRBJ1-4): SAVISQKPSRDICQRGTSLTIQCQVDSQVTMMFWYRQQPGQSLTLIATANQGSEATYESGFVIDKFPISRPNLTFSTLTVSNMSPEDSSIYLCSASTGYDEKLFFGSGTQLSVL.

V usage is TRBV6-6 and J usage is TRBJ2-1, with TRBD2 matching 12 bases. The germline gives CDR1 MNHNY, CDR2 SVGAGI (reference sequence). Unmatched junction bases numbered 2, after V lost 0 bases and J lost 5 bases. The CDR3 runs 16 residues. The CDR3 DNA reads TGTGCCAGCAGTTACTCGCTAGCGGGAGGGAACAATGAGCAGTTCTTC. Protein: CASSYSLAGGNNEQFF.

This chain links TRBV28 with TRBJ2-7; 11 nucleotides agree with TRBD2. The J segment lost 5 bases and the V segment lost 2 bases, leaving 8 bases of the junction unmatched. Germline CDR1 is MDHEN and CDR2 is SYDVKM. The CDR3 is made up of 16 amino acids. CDR3 loop: CASSLPLAGGNNEQYF. CDR3 in DNA: TGTGCCAGCAGTTTACCCCTAGCGGGAGGTAACAACGAGCAGTACTTC.

The chain couples TRBV5-1 to TRBJ1-2; 9 bases are shared with TRBD1. Germline assignment: CDR1 SGHRS and CDR2 YFSETQ. The CDR3 contains 13 residues. With 5 bases clipped from V and 8 bases from J, the junction kept 7 bases outside the gene matches. The CDR3 region has the DNA TGCGCCAGCAGAGGGACAGGGTTAGAAGGCTACACCTTC. It specifies CASRGTGLEGYTF. Supplemented by reference TRBV5-1 and TRBJ1-2, the full variable domain reads KAGVTQTPRYLIKTRGQQVTLSCSPISGHRSVSWYQQTPGQGLQFLFEYFSETQRNKGNFPGRFSGRQFSNSRSEMNVSTLELGDSALYLCASRGTGLEGYTFGSGTRLTVV.

The chain joins TRBV11-2 to TRBJ2-2; 8 bases are a match to TRBD1. The CDR3 is made up of 16 amino acids. Trimming took 1 base from V and 7 from J; bases not matched to a gene: 8. Germline V gene lookup returns CDR1 SGHAT and CDR2 FQNNGV. CDR3 residues: CASSLVPRGPDGELFF. For the CDR3, the DNA is TGTGCCAGCAGCTTAGTTCCCAGGGGGCCGGACGGGGAGCTGTTTTTT. Based on the CDR3 plus reference TRBV11-2 and TRBJ2-2, the full variable domain is EAGVAQSPRYKIIEKRQSVAFWCNPISGHATLYWYQQILGQGPKLLIQFQNNGVVDDSQLPKDRFSAERLKGVDSTLKIQPAKLEDSAVYLCASSLVPRGPDGELFFGEGSRLTVL.

The chain links TRBV6-4 to TRBJ1-1; D is uncertain. CDR3 length: 13 residues. The ends were cut back, 4 bases at V and 2 bases at J, with 8 bases in the middle. CDR1 is MRHNA, CDR2 SNTAGT, per germline. For the CDR3, the DNA is TGTGCCAGCAGTGCTACAGTAAACACTGAAGCTTTCTTT. This gives the protein CASSATVNTEAFF.

This chain links TRBV19 with TRBJ1-2; TRBD1 aligns across 7 bases. The V and J ends lost 8 bases and 3 bases, in that order; junction bases with no gene match: 9. Germline V gene sequence: CDR1 LNHDA, CDR2 SQIVND (reference sequence). The CDR3 contains 14 residues. This CDR3 reads CASHKGRGDYGYTF. Here the CDR3 DNA reads TGTGCCAGTCATAAAGGCAGGGGGGACTATGGCTACACCTTC.

The table lists this clone with a few counts. This chain connects TRBV5-1 to TRBJ2-1; D possibly corresponds to TRBD2 (5 bases). The germline CDR1 and CDR2 sequences are SGHRS and YFSETQ. There are 11 residues in the CDR3. V was pared by 5 bases and J by 10 bases, with 10 bases between. In nucleotides, the CDR3 is TGCGCCAGCAGAGGGCGGGTGGAGCAGTTCTTC. This encodes CASRGRVEQFF. The whole variable domain, filled in from reference TRBV5-1 and TRBJ2-1, reads KAGVTQTPRYLIKTRGQQVTLSCSPISGHRSVSWYQQTPGQGLQFLFEYFSETQRNKGNFPGRFSGRQFSNSRSEMNVSTLELGDSALYLCASRGRVEQFFGPGTRLTVL.

The chain links TRBV25-1 to TRBJ2-3; D may be TRBD2 (5 bases). Per germline, CDR1 MGHDK and CDR2 SYGVNS. The CDR3 totals 17 residues. Trimming took 0 bases from V and 0 from J, leaving 13 bases between them. The CDR3 DNA sequence: TGTGCCAGCAGTGAATATAGGACTGCATCTAGCACAGATACGCAGTATTTT. As protein: CASSEYRTASSTDTQYF.

Written as DNA, the CDR3 is TGTGCCAGCAGTTGGCCGGGACAGGGGGGGTACGAGCAGTACTTC. This encodes CASSWPGQGGYEQYF. The gene calls are TRBV28 and TRBJ2-7, with 11 bases fitting TRBD1. Unmatched junction bases numbered 6, after V lost 4 bases and J lost 4 bases. CDR1 is MDHEN and CDR2 is SYDVKM in the germline V gene. This CDR3 has 15 residues.

The CDR3 DNA reads as TGTGCCTGGAGTTCGACTAGCCTGTACAATGAGCAGTTCTTC. It codes for CAWSSTSLYNEQFF. The genes are TRBV30 and TRBJ2-1; TRBD2 matches at 7 bases. CDR1 GTSNPN and CDR2 SVGIG come from the germline V gene (reference sequence). The V gene end was trimmed by 2 bases and the J gene end by 4 bases; junction bases not matched to a gene: 5. CDR3 length equals 14 residues.

The V and J genes are TRBV28 and TRBJ2-3; 12 bases fit TRBD2. The germline gives CDR1 MDHEN, CDR2 SYDVKM. Losses at the gene ends were 7 bases for V and 7 bases for J; bases not matched to a gene: 15. The length of the CDR3 is 17 residues. CDR3 sequence: CASTPRTSGTRRHTQYF. The CDR3, as DNA: TGTGCCAGCACACCTCGGACTAGCGGGACCCGCCGGCATACGCAGTATTTT.

About this clone itself: This sample also contains other DNA sequences that code for the same CDR3. The chain recombines TRBV5-1 with TRBJ1-5; D perhaps matches TRBD1 (6 bases). Germline lookup yields CDR1 SGHRS and CDR2 YFSETQ. V was pared by 4 bases and J by 1 base, with 9 bases between. The CDR3 covers 14 residues. The CDR3 region has the DNA TGCGCCAGCAGCCTGGGACAAAGCAATCAGCCCCAGCATTTT. This gives the protein CASSLGQSNQPQHF.

The DNA for the CDR3 is TGCGCCAGCAGCCAAGATCTGGGGGGAGGGACTGAAGCTTTCTTT. Amino acid sequence: CASSQDLGGGTEAFF. This chain connects TRBV4-1 to TRBJ1-1; possible D gene TRBD1, 5 bases. V was shortened by 0 bases and J by 5 bases, with 13 bases between the two germline ends. Germline CDR1 is MGHRA and CDR2 is YSYEKL. CDR3 length: 15 amino acids.

This chain links TRBV9 with TRBJ1-1, with 7 nucleotides matching TRBD1. CDR3 length: 16 amino acids. Germline-derived CDR1 and CDR2 are SGDLS and YYNGEE. V lost 3 bases to trimming and J lost 1 base; unmatched junction nucleotides: 9. The CDR3 spells CASSDPLQGRNTEAFF. CDR3 sequence (DNA): TGTGCCAGCAGCGATCCTTTACAGGGGCGGAACACTGAAGCTTTCTTT.

V is TRBV27 and J is TRBJ1-6, with a possible D match to TRBD1 (5 bases). The CDR3 is 15 amino acids. The V gene's germline CDR1 is MNHEY and CDR2 SMNVEV (reference sequence). Trimming removed 1 base at V and 5 bases at J, with 9 bases between. CDR3 loop: CASSLFQGDNSPLHF. Written as DNA, the CDR3 is TGTGCCAGCAGTTTATTCCAGGGTGATAATTCACCCCTCCACTTT.

The chain couples TRBV9 to TRBJ2-1; 9 bases match TRBD2. The CDR3 covers 14 residues. Germline V gene sequence: CDR1 SGDLS, CDR2 YYNGEE. V shed 1 base and J 4 bases; nucleotides not matched to a gene: 0. CDR3 in DNA: TGTGCCAGCAGCGTACTAGCGGGGTACAATGAGCAGTTCTTC. Translation gives CASSVLAGYNEQFF.

The V and J genes are TRBV6-5 and TRBJ2-1; 7 bases are shared with TRBD2. The CDR3 sequence is 14 residues long. Germline trimming cut 5 bases from V and 8 bases from J; bases unmatched to any gene: 9. The germline V gene encodes CDR1 MNHEY and CDR2 SVGAGI. CDR3 in amino acids: CASSEGLPVHEQFF. The CDR3 DNA follows: TGTGCCAGCAGTGAGGGACTACCCGTCCATGAGCAGTTCTTC.

This clone was observed a single time. CDR3 sequence: CASSDGTGLYEQYF. CDR3 in DNA: TGTGCCAGCAGCGACGGGACAGGACTATACGAGCAGTACTTC. The chain uses TRBV5-6 and TRBJ2-7; TRBD1 aligns across 8 bases. V gave up 4 bases and J gave up 4 bases; unmatched junction bases: 7. Germline assignment: CDR1 SGHDT and CDR2 YYEEEE. The CDR3 loop spans 14 amino acids.

The J gene is TRBJ1-1, the V gene TRBV2; D gene uncertain. The CDR3 runs 12 residues. Trimming stripped 6 bases from V and 7 bases from J, with 12 bases between. Germline CDR1 SNHLY, CDR2 FYNNEI. DNA of the CDR3: TGTGCCAGCAGCCCGGCAGGTCTTGAAGCTTTCTTT. Amino acids: CASSPAGLEAFF.